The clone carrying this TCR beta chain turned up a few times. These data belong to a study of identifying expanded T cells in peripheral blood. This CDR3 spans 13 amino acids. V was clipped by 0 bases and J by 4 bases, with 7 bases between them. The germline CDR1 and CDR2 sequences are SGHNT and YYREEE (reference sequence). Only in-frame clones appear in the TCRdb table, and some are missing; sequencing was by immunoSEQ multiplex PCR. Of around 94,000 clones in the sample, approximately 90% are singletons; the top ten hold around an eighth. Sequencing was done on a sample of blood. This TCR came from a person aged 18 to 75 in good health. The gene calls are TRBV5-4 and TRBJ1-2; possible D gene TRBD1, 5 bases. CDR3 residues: CASSLAGSYGYTF. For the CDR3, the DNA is TGTGCCAGCAGCTTGGCAGGGAGCTATGGCTACACCTTC.